The text below deals with one T cell receptor (beta chain). In the original workflow: Reference gene primer amplification gave estimated nucleated cell counts. Clones were read by immunoSEQ multiplex PCR, and TCRdb kept only the in-frame ones, dropping some. Clone size and the V and J calls come from that table; the DNA yielded D and trimming. The sample contains around 300,000 clones, 88% of which appear only once. This sample was taken from a study of blood T cell repertoires in COVID-19. Residents of over 20 US areas, aged roughly 18 to 89 years, made up the participants. Cohorts were determined from participant-reported clinical history. What was sequenced was PBMCs or T cells enriched from blood (not recorded which). This receptor was taken from a man aged 25-40 years who had recovered from COVID-19.

CDR3 bases: TGTGCCAGTAGTATGCCGGGACAGAATTCACCCCTCCACTTT. Its translation: CASSMPGQNSPLHF. The chain joins TRBV19 to TRBJ1-6, with 7 positions matching TRBD1. With 3 bases clipped from V and 7 bases from J, the junction kept 3 bases outside the gene matches. The CDR3 spans 14 residues. Looked up from germline, CDR1 is LNHDA and CDR2 is SQIVND (reference sequence).